The 9 T cell receptor beta chains below come from one sample, sequenced in a study of T cell responses to AZD1222 COVID-19 vaccine (dated by TCRdb to about 2021). The library was made by the immunoSEQ multiplex PCR assay. TCRdb carries this immuneACCESS record with in-frame sequences only. Its versions omit some clonotypes, under half of them owing to an unresolved V gene in the studies checked, with the rest unexplained. The sample table records about 120,000 clones; about 88% of these occur just once. Of the sample, 2% to 3% is held by the ten largest clones. What the time point label conveys for this sample: baseline before first vaccination. Sequencing used peripheral blood, obtained on day 0 of AZD1222 vaccination. The receptors derive from an adult in good health.

This chain joins TRBV6-1 and TRBJ2-2; 10 positions match TRBD1. CDR1 and CDR2 from the germline V gene are MNHNS and SASEGT. This CDR3 region has 16 residues. Unmatched junction bases numbered 5, after V lost 4 bases and J lost 3 bases. This CDR3 is CASSVGGQGYTGELFF. The CDR3 region has the DNA TGTGCCAGCAGTGTGGGGGGACAGGGGTACACCGGGGAGCTGTTTTTT.

The chain joins TRBV19 to TRBJ2-2; 10 nucleotides agree with TRBD2. The junction had 8 bases not matched to a gene; V was cut back by 6 bases and J by 1 base. Germline CDR1 is LNHDA and CDR2 is SQIVND (reference sequence). There are 17 residues in the CDR3. CDR3 sequence: CASRMLAGAGNTGELFF. As DNA, the CDR3 is TGTGCCAGTAGGATGCTAGCGGGAGCGGGGAACACCGGGGAGCTGTTTTTT.

The CDR3 sequence: CAWKDAYTEAFF. The CDR3 coding sequence is TGTGCCTGGAAGGACGCTTACACTGAAGCTTTCTTT. This chain joins TRBV30 and TRBJ1-1; D gene unclear. Germline V gene sequence: CDR1 GTSNPN, CDR2 SVGIG (reference sequence). Between the trimmed V and J ends, which lost 4 bases and 3 bases, there was a span of 9 bases. The CDR3 loop spans 12 amino acids.

V is TRBV5-4 and J is TRBJ2-5, with 9 bases matching TRBD2. Germline assignment: CDR1 SGHNT and CDR2 YYREEE (reference sequence). CDR3 size: 15 residues. With 3 bases clipped from V and 4 bases from J, the junction kept 7 bases outside the gene matches. The CDR3, as DNA: TGTGCCAGCAGCTCCGGGACTAGCCACGGAGAGACCCAGTACTTC. Its translation: CASSSGTSHGETQYF.

This rearrangement joins TRBV7-9 to TRBJ1-2; unclear D gene. This CDR3 has 13 amino acids. Germline V gene sequence: CDR1 SEHNR, CDR2 FQNEAQ (reference sequence). Trimming removed 3 bases from V and 5 bases from J, with 10 bases in between. The CDR3 here is CASSFEVGYGYTF. The DNA of the CDR3 is TGTGCCAGCAGCTTTGAGGTCGGTTATGGCTACACCTTC.

The chain links TRBV2 to TRBJ2-3; 7 positions match TRBD2. The germline V gene encodes CDR1 SNHLY and CDR2 FYNNEI. There are 13 residues in the CDR3. The CDR3 bases are TGTGGTAGCGGGCCATCGAGCACAGATACGCAGTATTTT. Translated, it gives CGSGPSSTDTQYF.

The chain is built from TRBV4-1 and TRBJ1-1, with 9 bases fitting TRBD1. The CDR3 totals 17 residues. The germline V gene encodes CDR1 MGHRA and CDR2 YSYEKL. Unmatched junction bases numbered 10, after V lost 4 bases and J lost 1 base. For the CDR3, the DNA is TGCGCCAGCAGCCCGGGACAGGGCCAACCGAAGAACACTGAAGCTTTCTTT. Encoded protein: CASSPGQGQPKNTEAFF.

This sequence joins TRBV5-1 and TRBJ2-5; 16 positions match TRBD2. The germline V gene has CDR1 SGHRS and CDR2 YFSETQ. V trimming: 4 bases; J trimming: 4 bases; junction bases outside the gene matches: 4. The CDR3 has 16 residues. CDR3 coding DNA: TGCGCCAGCAGCAAAGGGACTAGCGGGAGGGGAGAGACCCAGTACTTC. This codes for CASSKGTSGRGETQYF.

This clone has only one observation. The chain employs TRBV28 and TRBJ2-2; 7 bases map to TRBD2. Unmatched junction bases numbered 11, after V lost 11 bases and J lost 5 bases. Germline V gene sequence: CDR1 MDHEN, CDR2 SYDVKM. This CDR3 contains 14 residues. The CDR3 reads CAGGVSVTTGELFF. The CDR3 DNA reads TGTGCCGGGGGGGTTAGCGTAACTACCGGGGAGCTGTTTTTT.